The 21 T cell receptor beta chains given below trace back to one sample, sequenced in a study of T cell repertoires in cytomegalovirus infection. TCRdb fed the reads into MiXCR, producing one record per CDR3 protein. The data hold under 250,000 distinct CDR3 sequences, with approximately 7% observed a single time. Material: PBMCs. These receptors all come from a human donor in good health (CMV status not recorded). Some clones in this sample may be carry-over from other donors' samples.

This clonotype was counted at least ten times. The rearrangement joins TRBV5-1 to TRBJ1-1, with D possibly TRBD1 on 6 matching bases. Germline loops: CDR1 SGHRS, CDR2 YFSETQ. The CDR3 has 15 amino acids. The germline V and J ends were trimmed by 4 bases and 3 bases, with 16 bases remaining between them. CDR3 DNA sequence: TGCGCCAGCAGCCTAGGGTTACAGGGTGACACTGAAGCTTTCTTT. It specifies CASSLGLQGDTEAFF.

This clonotype was counted many times. This sequence joins TRBV3-1 and TRBJ1-6, with 7 bases lining up with TRBD1. J was trimmed by 7 bases and V by 2 bases; bases with no gene match: 8. This CDR3 is 16 amino acids long. Per the germline V gene, CDR1 is LGHDT and CDR2 is YNNKEL (reference sequence). The CDR3, as DNA: TGTGCCAGCAGCCAACAGACAGGGTTGGGCAATTCACCCCTCCACTTT. It is translated as CASSQQTGLGNSPLHF.

This clonotype was detected many times. The J gene is TRBJ1-1, the V gene TRBV7-2; the D gene is possibly TRBD1 (6 bases). The V end was cut by 6 bases, the J end by 7 bases, with 15 bases between. The CDR3 is 13 amino acids. Germline CDR1 and CDR2: SGHTA and FQGNSA. The CDR3 nucleotides read TGTGCCAGCAGGCGAACAGGGACCAATGAAGCTTTCTTT. It codes for CASRRTGTNEAFF.

This clonotype was observed at least ten times. J is TRBJ2-6 and V is TRBV27; a possible D gene is TRBD1 (6 bases). This CDR3 has 17 amino acids. Germline loops: CDR1 MNHEY, CDR2 SMNVEV (reference sequence). Between the trimmed V and J ends, which lost 6 bases and 8 bases, there was a span of 23 bases. CDR3 coding DNA: TGTGCCAGCAGCTCCGACACAACAGGGTTTTGGTCCAACGTCCTGACTTTC. Its translation: CASSSDTTGFWSNVLTF.

This clonotype has a count of ten or more. The chain uses TRBV7-3 and TRBJ2-3, with no clear D. Per the germline V gene, CDR1 is SGHTA and CDR2 is FQGTGA. The CDR3 has 13 residues. Trimming cost V 6 bases and J 1 base, with 8 bases left between them. The CDR3 sequence: CASSMDGTDTQYF. In DNA, the CDR3 is TGTGCCAGCAGTATGGACGGCACAGATACGCAGTATTTT. The whole variable domain, remainder taken from reference TRBV7-3 and TRBJ2-3, is GAGVSQTPSNKVTEKGKYVELRCDPISGHTALYWYRQSLGQGPEFLIYFQGTGAADDSGLPNDRFFAVRPEGSVSTLKIQRTERGDSAVYLCASSMDGTDTQYFGPGTRLTVL.

Comments on this clonotype: A much larger clone lies a single base off, so this may be a read error. The chain links TRBV28 to TRBJ2-2; 8 nucleotides agree with TRBD1. Losses at the gene ends were 8 bases for V and 9 bases for J; bases not matched to a gene: 20. CDR3 size: 17 residues. The germline gives CDR1 MDHEN, CDR2 SYDVKM. CDR3 sequence (DNA): TGTGCCAGCGGGAGGAGAGGGGGACAGGCTTGGGCCTGGGAGCTGTTTTTT. It codes for CASGRRGGQAWAWELFF.

This clonotype has at least ten counts. The rearrangement uses TRBV28 and TRBJ2-7; the match to TRBD1 covers 10 bases. The CDR3 totals 14 residues. Germline loops: CDR1 MDHEN, CDR2 SYDVKM. V was clipped by 8 bases and J by 0 bases; unmatched bases: 4. The CDR3 loop is CASGRTGGSYEQYF. CDR3 in DNA: TGTGCCAGCGGACGGACAGGGGGCTCCTACGAGCAGTACTTC.

This clonotype was counted ten times or more. The V call is TRBV7-2, the J call TRBJ2-3; 7 bases map to TRBD1. The CDR3 is 16 residues long. Trimming at V came to 4 bases and at J to 0 bases, leaving 7 bases not matched to a gene. Germline values: CDR1 SGHTA, CDR2 FQGNSA. This CDR3 is CASSYRDRQSTDTQYF. CDR3 in DNA: TGTGCCAGCAGCTACCGGGACAGACAGAGCACAGATACGCAGTATTTT.

This chain links TRBV14 with TRBJ2-1; 9 positions agree with TRBD1. In germline, CDR1 is SGHDN, CDR2 FVKESK. With V trimmed by 5 bases and J by 7 bases, 9 bases remained unmatched. The CDR3 extends over 15 amino acids. The CDR3 region is CASSFIRDRVNEQFF. In DNA form, the CDR3 reads TGTGCCAGCAGCTTTATACGGGACAGGGTGAATGAGCAGTTCTTC. The full variable domain, with the rest looked up from reference TRBV14 and TRBJ2-1, is EAGVTQFPSHSVIEKGQTVTLRCDPISGHDNLYWYRRVMGKEIKFLLHFVKESKQDESGMPNNRFLAERTGGTYSTLKVQPAELEDSGVYFCASSFIRDRVNEQFFGPGTRLTVL.

The table lists this clonotype with many counts. The chain is built from TRBV15 and TRBJ1-2; D possibly corresponds to TRBD1 (5 bases). Per germline, CDR1 LNHNV and CDR2 YYDKDF (reference sequence). The CDR3 runs 15 residues. V lost 1 base and J 5 bases, leaving 14 bases between the germline ends. The CDR3 sequence: CATSRGDGNFYGYTF. The CDR3 nucleotides are TGTGCCACCAGCAGAGGGGACGGTAACTTTTATGGCTACACCTTC.

This clonotype was counted only a few times. The V and J genes are TRBV5-4 and TRBJ1-1, with TRBD1 identical over 12 bases. Looked up from germline, CDR1 is SGHNT and CDR2 is YYREEE (reference sequence). This CDR3 is 17 amino acids long. V dropped 2 bases and J dropped 4; count of bases not matched to a gene: 9. The DNA of the CDR3 is TGTGCCAGCAGCTTTGCTGGGACAGGGGGCGCGGGCACTGAAGCTTTCTTT. It is translated as CASSFAGTGGAGTEAFF.

The table lists this clonotype with many counts. This rearrangement joins TRBV28 to TRBJ1-2; a weak D match, TRBD1 (6 bases). The germline CDR1 and CDR2 sequences are MDHEN and SYDVKM. This CDR3 comprises 14 residues. Trimming pared 6 bases from V and 4 bases from J, leaving 15 bases between. For the CDR3, the DNA is TGTGCCAGCAGATACCCCGGGGGCTCCTATGGCTACACCTTC. Translating it yields CASRYPGGSYGYTF.

A note on this clonotype: A much larger clone differs from this one at a single base, so this may be a read error. V and J are TRBV14 and TRBJ2-1; D is undetermined. The CDR3 is made up of 15 amino acids. Germline V gene sequence: CDR1 SGHDN, CDR2 FVKESK. V lost 0 bases and J lost 5, with 11 bases in between. The CDR3 here is CASSQEKGPDNEQFF. Here the CDR3 DNA reads TGTGCCAGCAGCCAAGAAAAAGGCCCGGACAATGAGCAGTTCTTC. The full variable domain, rest sourced from reference TRBV14 and TRBJ2-1, is EAGVTQFPSHSVIEKGQTVTLRCDPISGHDNLYWYRRVMGKEIKFLLHFVKESKQDESGMPNNRFLAERTGGTYSTLKVQPAELEDSGVYFCASSQEKGPDNEQFFGPGTRLTVL.

Many counts were recorded for this clonotype. This sequence joins TRBV7-2 and TRBJ1-2; D is uncertain. The CDR3 is 14 residues long. Trimming removed 3 bases from V and 4 bases from J, with 12 bases in between. Germline values: CDR1 SGHTA, CDR2 FQGNSA. CDR3 in DNA: TGTGCCAGCAGCTTTGTTGCGTCTGGCTATGGCTACACCTTC. Protein sequence: CASSFVASGYGYTF.

This clonotype has ten or more counts. This chain joins TRBV6-2 or TRBV6-3 and TRBJ1-5; 8 bases agree with TRBD1. The CDR3 consists of 17 residues. The germline CDR1 and CDR2 sequences are MNHEY and SVGEGT. The ends lost 6 bases at V and 0 bases at J; junction bases unmatched: 10. The DNA for the CDR3 is TGTGCCAGCAGCCGGATGACAGGGGATAGTAGCAATCAGCCCCAGCATTTT. Translating it yields CASSRMTGDSSNQPQHF.

The CDR3 DNA reads as TGTGCCAGCAGTTTATATCTGGACACCGGGGAGCTGTTTTTT. Its translation is CASSLYLDTGELFF. The chain employs TRBV12-3 or TRBV12-4 and TRBJ2-2; no firm D call. This CDR3 region has 14 residues. Trimming removed 2 bases at V and 3 bases at J, with 7 bases between.

This clonotype was detected ten times or more. V gene TRBV27 combines with J gene TRBJ1-5; D is ambiguous. Trimming took 3 bases from V and 5 from J, leaving 14 bases between them. The germline gives CDR1 MNHEY, CDR2 SMNVEV (reference sequence). The CDR3 spans 15 residues. The DNA of the CDR3 is TGTGCCAGCAGTTTTAGGCCAGATGACGATCAGCCCCAGCATTTT. It yields the protein CASSFRPDDDQPQHF.

V usage is TRBV10-2 and J usage is TRBJ2-3; no reliable D call. With 6 bases removed from V and 4 bases from J, the gap between germline ends came to 11 bases. The germline V gene has CDR1 WSHSY and CDR2 SAAADI. This CDR3 region has 13 residues. CDR3 amino acids: CASSAISSDTQYF. CDR3 in DNA: TGCGCCAGCAGCGCCATAAGCTCAGATACGCAGTATTTT.

This clonotype has a count of ten or more. The chain carries TRBV7-2 and TRBJ2-3; TRBD2 aligns across 9 bases. CDR1 and CDR2 (germline): SGHTA, FQGNSA. The CDR3 is 16 residues long. V lost 1 base, J lost 2 bases, and 4 bases stayed unmatched. DNA of the CDR3: TGTGCCAGCAGCTTAGTTGCGGGGGGGCTCACAGATACGCAGTATTTT. Protein sequence: CASSLVAGGLTDTQYF.

Ten or more counts support this clonotype. The chain carries TRBV28 and TRBJ1-4; possibly TRBD1 for D (5 bases). Trimming stripped 9 bases from V and 6 bases from J, with 14 bases between. The CDR3 runs to 13 residues. Germline V gene data show CDR1 as MDHEN and CDR2 as SYDVKM. Here the CDR3 reads CASTRDGDEKLFF. DNA for the CDR3: TGTGCCAGTACAAGGGACGGTGATGAAAAACTGTTTTTT.

This clonotype was seen repeatedly, ten times or more. The chain is built from TRBV7-2 and TRBJ1-5; D remains unclear. Trimming pared 1 base from V and 7 bases from J, leaving 14 bases between. The CDR3 is 15 amino acids. Per germline, CDR1 SGHTA and CDR2 FQGNSA. In nucleotides, the CDR3 is TGTGCCAGCAGCTTAGATCCGGGGTTGAGCCAGCCCCAGCATTTT. Residues: CASSLDPGLSQPQHF.